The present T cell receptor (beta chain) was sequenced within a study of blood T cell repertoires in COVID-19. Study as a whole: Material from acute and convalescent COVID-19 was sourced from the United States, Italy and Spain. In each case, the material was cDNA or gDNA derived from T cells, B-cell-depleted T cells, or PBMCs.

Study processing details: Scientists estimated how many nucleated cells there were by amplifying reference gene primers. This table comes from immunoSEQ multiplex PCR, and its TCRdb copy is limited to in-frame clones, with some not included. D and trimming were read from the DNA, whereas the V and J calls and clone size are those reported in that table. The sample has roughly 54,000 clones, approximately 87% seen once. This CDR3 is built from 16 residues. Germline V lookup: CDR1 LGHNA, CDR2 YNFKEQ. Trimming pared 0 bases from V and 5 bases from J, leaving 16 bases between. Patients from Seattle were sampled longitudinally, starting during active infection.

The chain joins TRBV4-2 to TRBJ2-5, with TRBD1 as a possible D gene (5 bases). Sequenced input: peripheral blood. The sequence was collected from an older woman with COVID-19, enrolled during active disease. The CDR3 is CASSQDIGHRTETQYF. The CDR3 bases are TGTGCCAGCAGCCAAGATATCGGGCACAGGACGGAGACCCAGTACTTC.